This T cell receptor beta chain was found in a study of T-cell reconstitution after alpha-beta-depleted transplantation in children. For TCRbeta, the library was prepared with unique molecular identifiers. A single record per CDR3 protein comes from TCRdb applying MiXCR to the PCR reads. The sample carries 200,000 to 250,000 distinct CDR3 sequences, 20% to 30% recorded once. Notes on the study in general: About two months after transplant, alpha-beta T cells reportedly came from several hundred expanded graft clones.

Remarks on this clonotype: What it recognizes is unknown.

Germline CDR1 is LGHNA and CDR2 is YNFKEQ. The V and J ends lost 1 base and 1 base, in that order; junction bases with no gene match: 3. The CDR3 spans 16 residues. This clonotype was sampled from a female patient between 2 and 15 years old who had a stem cell transplant for congenital amegakaryocytic thrombocytopenia, so the T cells may come from the graft donor. The chain uses TRBV4-2 and TRBJ2-1, with 8 bases fitting TRBD2. Specimen: PBMCs, mostly from graft donor cells, collected 360 days after TCRalphabeta/CD19-depleted stem cell transplant. CDR3 nucleotide sequence: TGTGCCAGCAGCCAAGTATCGGGAGGGTCCTACAATGAGCAGTTCTTC. Its translation is CASSQVSGGSYNEQFF.